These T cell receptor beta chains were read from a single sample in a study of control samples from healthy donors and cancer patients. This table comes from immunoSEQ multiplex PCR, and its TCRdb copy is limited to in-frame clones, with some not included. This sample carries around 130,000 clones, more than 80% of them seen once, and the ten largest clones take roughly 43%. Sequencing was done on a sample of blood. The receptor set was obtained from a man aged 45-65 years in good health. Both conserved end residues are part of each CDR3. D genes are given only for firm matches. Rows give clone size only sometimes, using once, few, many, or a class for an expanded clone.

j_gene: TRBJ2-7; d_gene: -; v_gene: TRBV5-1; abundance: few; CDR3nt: TGCGCCAGCACTCCCGGGACCCCTCTCTCCGAGCAGTACTTC; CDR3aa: CASTPGTPLSEQYF
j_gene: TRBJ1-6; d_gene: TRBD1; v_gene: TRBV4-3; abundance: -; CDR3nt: TGCGCCAGCAGCCAAGATTTTACAGGGGGGGTACCCCTCCACTTT; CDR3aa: CASSQDFTGGVPLHF
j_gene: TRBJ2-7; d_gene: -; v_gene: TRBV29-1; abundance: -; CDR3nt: TGCAGCTTCGCTCCCTTGGAAGGCTACGAGCAGTACTTC; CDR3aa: CSFAPLEGYEQYF
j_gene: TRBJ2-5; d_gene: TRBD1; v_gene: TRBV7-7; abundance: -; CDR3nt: TGTGCCAGCAGCACTATAACAGGGGAACCGTGGACCCAGTACTTC; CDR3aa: CASSTITGEPWTQYF
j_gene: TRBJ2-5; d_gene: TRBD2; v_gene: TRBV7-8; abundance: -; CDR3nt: TGTGCCAGCAGCTCCGGGGGGGCCGGTCAAGAGACCCAGTACTTC; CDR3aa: CASSSGGAGQETQYF
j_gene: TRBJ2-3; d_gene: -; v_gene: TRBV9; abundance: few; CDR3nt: TGTGCCAGCAGCGTAGTCTCCGGGTCCCCAGATACGCAGTATTTT; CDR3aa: CASSVVSGSPDTQYF
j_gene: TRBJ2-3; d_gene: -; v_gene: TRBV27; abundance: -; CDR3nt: TGTGCCAGCAGTTTAAATAAAGGGGCGAGCACAGATACGCAGTATTTT; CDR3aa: CASSLNKGASTDTQYF
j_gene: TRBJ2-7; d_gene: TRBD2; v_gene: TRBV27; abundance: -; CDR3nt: TGTGCCAGCATTAGCGGGACCGTCGGCGAGCAGTACTTC; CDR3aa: CASISGTVGEQYF
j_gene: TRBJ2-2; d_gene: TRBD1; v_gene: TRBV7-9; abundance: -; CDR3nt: TGTGCCAGCAGTCGACAGGGGGGAGACACCGGGGAGCTGTTTTTT; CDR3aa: CASSRQGGDTGELFF
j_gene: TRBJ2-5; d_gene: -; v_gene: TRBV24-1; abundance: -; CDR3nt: TGTGCCACCAGTGATTCCCGGACGCGCGGAGAGACCCAGTACTTC; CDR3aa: CATSDSRTRGETQYF
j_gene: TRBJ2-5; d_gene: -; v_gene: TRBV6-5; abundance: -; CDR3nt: TGTGCCAGCAGTTACAGGGAACTGCTAGGAGAGACCCAGTACTTC; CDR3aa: CASSYRELLGETQYF
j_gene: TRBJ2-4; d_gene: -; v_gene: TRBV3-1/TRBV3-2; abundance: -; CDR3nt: TGTGCCAGCAGCCTTAGGGGAGGAGGATCCAAAAACATTCAGTACTTC; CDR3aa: CASSLRGGGSKNIQYF
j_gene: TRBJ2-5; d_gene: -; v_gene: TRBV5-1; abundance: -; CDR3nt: TGCGCCAGCAGCTTGGATGGGGGGTTCCAAGAGACCCAGTACTTC; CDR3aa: CASSLDGGFQETQYF
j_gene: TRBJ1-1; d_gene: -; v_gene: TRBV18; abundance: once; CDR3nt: TGTGCCAGCTCACTAACAGAGAACACTGAAGCTTTCTTT; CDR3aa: CASSLTENTEAFF
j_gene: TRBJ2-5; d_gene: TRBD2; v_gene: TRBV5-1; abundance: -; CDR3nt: TGCGCCAGCAGCTTCGGGCTAGCGGGGGCCCAAGAGACCCAGTACTTC; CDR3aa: CASSFGLAGAQETQYF
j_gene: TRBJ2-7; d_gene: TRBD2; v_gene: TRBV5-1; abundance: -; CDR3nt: TGCGCCAGCAGTCCAATAGCGGGGGCCTACTACGAGCAGTACTTC; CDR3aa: CASSPIAGAYYEQYF
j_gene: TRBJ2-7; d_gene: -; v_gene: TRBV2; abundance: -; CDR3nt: TGTGCCAGCAGCTCCAGACAGGAGGGGACCTACGAGCAGTACTTC; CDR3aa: CASSSRQEGTYEQYF
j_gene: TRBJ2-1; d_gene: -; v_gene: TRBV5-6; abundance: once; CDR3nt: TGTGCCAGCAGCTTGATGGGGTTCCTGAGGAGCTCCTACAATGAGCAGTTCTTC; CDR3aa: CASSLMGFLRSSYNEQFF
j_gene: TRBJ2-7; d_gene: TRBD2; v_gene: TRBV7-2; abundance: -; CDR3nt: TGTGCCAGCAGCTTAGTAGGGACTAGCGGTTACGAGCAGTACTTC; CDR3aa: CASSLVGTSGYEQYF
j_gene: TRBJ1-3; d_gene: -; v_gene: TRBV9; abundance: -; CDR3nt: TGTGCCAGCAGCGTAGGAGGGTTGGAGGGCACCATATATTTT; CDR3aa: CASSVGGLEGTIYF
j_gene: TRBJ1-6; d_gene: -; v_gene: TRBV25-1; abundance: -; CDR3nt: TGTGCCAGCAGGCGACTCGGGACGGATTCACCCCTCCACTTT; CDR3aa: CASRRLGTDSPLHF
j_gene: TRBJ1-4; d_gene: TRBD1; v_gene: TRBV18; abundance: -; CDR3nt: TGTGCCAGCTCTCTCATTGGACAGGGTGGTGGTGAAAAACTGTTTTTT; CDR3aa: CASSLIGQGGGEKLFF
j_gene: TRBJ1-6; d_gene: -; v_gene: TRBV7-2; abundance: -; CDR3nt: TGTGCCAGCAGCCCCCTGGGCAGGGACGGGTCACCCCTCCACTTT; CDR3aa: CASSPLGRDGSPLHF
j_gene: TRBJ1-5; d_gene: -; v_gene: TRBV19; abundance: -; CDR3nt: TGTGCCAGTAGTCCTCGGGGGGAGGGCAATCAGCCCCAGCATTTT; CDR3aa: CASSPRGEGNQPQHF
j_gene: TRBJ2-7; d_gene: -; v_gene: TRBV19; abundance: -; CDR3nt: TGTGCCAGTAGTGCAGGGACCTCCTACGAGCAGTACTTC; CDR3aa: CASSAGTSYEQYF
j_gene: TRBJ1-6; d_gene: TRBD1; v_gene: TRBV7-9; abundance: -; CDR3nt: TGTGCCAGCAGCTACCAGGACAGGAATTCACCCCTCCACTTT; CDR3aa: CASSYQDRNSPLHF
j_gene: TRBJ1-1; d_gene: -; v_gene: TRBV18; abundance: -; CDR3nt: TGTGCCAGCTCACCAATAGGGGAGTGGAACACTGAAGCTTTCTTT; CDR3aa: CASSPIGEWNTEAFF
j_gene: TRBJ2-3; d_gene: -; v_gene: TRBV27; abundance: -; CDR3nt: TGTGCCAGCAGTTTCACAGGGAGCGCAGATACGCAGTATTTT; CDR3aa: CASSFTGSADTQYF
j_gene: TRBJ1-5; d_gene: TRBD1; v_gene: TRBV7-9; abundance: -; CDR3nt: TGTGCCAGCAGCGCCGGGACAGGGGTTCAGCCCCAGCATTTT; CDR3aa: CASSAGTGVQPQHF
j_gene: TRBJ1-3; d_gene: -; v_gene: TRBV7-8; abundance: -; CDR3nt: TGTGCCAGCAGCTTTCAGGCGATCGGTGGAAACACCATATATTTT; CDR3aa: CASSFQAIGGNTIYF
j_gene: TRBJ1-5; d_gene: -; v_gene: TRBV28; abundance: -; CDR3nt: TGTGCCAGCAGTTTATCACAGACATATCAGCCCCAGCATTTT; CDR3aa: CASSLSQTYQPQHF
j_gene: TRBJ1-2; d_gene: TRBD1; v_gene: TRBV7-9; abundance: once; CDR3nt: TGTGCCAGCAGCCCTCGACAGGGGTCTGGCTACACCTTC; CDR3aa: CASSPRQGSGYTF
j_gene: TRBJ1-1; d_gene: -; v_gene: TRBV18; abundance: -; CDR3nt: TGTGCCAGCTCACCTACGAGGGCGGACACTGAAGCTTTCTTT; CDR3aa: CASSPTRADTEAFF
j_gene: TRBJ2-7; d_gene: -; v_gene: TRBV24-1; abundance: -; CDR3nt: TGTGCCACCAGTGGCGCAGATCAGGACGAGCAGTACTTC; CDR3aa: CATSGADQDEQYF
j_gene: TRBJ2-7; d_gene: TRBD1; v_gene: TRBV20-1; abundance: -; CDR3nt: TGCAGTGCTAGTAGGGGGCTAGGTCCTTACGAGCAGTACTTC; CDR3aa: CSASRGLGPYEQYF
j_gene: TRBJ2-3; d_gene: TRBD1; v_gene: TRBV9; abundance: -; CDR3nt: TGTGCCAGCAGCGTAGGGTCCGGGACAGGGAGGACAGATACGCAGTATTTT; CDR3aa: CASSVGSGTGRTDTQYF
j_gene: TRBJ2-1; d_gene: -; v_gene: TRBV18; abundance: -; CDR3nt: TGTGCCAGCTCACCAACACGGAACAATGAGCAGTTCTTC; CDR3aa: CASSPTRNNEQFF
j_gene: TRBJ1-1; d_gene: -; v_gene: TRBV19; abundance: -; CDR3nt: TGTGCCAGTAGTCCCCCATGGGTGAACACTGAAGCTTTCTTT; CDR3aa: CASSPPWVNTEAFF
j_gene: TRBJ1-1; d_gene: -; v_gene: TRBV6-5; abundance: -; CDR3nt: TGTGCCAGCAGTTACTCGGTAGGGACTGAAGCTTTCTTT; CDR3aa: CASSYSVGTEAFF
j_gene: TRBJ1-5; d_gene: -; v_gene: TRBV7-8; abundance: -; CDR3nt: TGTGCCAGCAGCCTGGAAACCGTGGGCGGCCAGCCCCAGCATTTT; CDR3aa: CASSLETVGGQPQHF
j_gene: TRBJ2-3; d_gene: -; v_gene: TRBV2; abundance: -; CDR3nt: TGTGCCAGCAGCACCGGGTCCGGAGATACGCAGTATTTT; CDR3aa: CASSTGSGDTQYF
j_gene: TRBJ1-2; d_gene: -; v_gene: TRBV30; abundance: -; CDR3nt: TGTGCCTGGATGGTTACTAACTATGGCTACACCTTC; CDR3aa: CAWMVTNYGYTF
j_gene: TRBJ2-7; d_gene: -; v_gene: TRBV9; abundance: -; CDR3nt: TGTGCCAGCAGCGTAGATGTGACCTACGAGCAGTACTTC; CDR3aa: CASSVDVTYEQYF
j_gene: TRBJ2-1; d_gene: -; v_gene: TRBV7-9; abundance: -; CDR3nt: TGTGCCAGCAGCTTGGAGGGGGATGAGCAGTTCTTC; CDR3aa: CASSLEGDEQFF
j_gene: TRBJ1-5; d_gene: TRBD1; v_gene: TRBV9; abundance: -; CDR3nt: TGTGCCAGCAGCGTAGGGACAGGGTCGGCCCAGCCCCAGCATTTT; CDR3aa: CASSVGTGSAQPQHF
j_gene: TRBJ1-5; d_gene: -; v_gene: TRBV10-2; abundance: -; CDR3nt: TGCGCCAGCAGTGAAAGCTCTCCTAGCAATCAGCCCCAGCATTTT; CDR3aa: CASSESSPSNQPQHF
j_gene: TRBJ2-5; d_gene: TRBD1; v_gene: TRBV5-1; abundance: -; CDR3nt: TGCGCCAGCAGTCGACAGGGGGAAGGGGGAGAGACCCAGTACTTC; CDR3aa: CASSRQGEGGETQYF
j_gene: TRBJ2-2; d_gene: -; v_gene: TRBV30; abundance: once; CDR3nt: TGTGCCTGGAGTGTAATTGGACTAAACACCGGGGAGCTGTTTTTT; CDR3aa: CAWSVIGLNTGELFF
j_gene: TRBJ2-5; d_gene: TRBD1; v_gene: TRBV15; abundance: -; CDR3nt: TGTGCCACCACCTACGCCGGGACAGGGTCGGGGGAGACCCAGTACTTC; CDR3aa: CATTYAGTGSGETQYF
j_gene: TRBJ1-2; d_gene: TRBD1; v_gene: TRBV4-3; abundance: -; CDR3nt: TGCGCCAGCAGCCAAGATCGGGGACAGGGCCTAATTGGCTACACCTTC; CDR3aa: CASSQDRGQGLIGYTF
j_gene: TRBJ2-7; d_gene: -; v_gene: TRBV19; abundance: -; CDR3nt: TGTGCCAGTAGTCACGGACCGGGACTGACCTACGAGCAGTACTTC; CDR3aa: CASSHGPGLTYEQYF